This T cell receptor (beta chain) emerged from a study of T cell clonotyping in hematopoietic cell transplantation. Findings of the study overall: Broader posttransplant TCR repertoire diversity was predicted by graft donor and pretransplant recipient Inverse Simpson Index values.

Measured with immunoSEQ multiplex PCR; TCRdb has only the in-frame clones, and not every one. The data contain some 29,000 clones, about three quarters of them seen just once; the ten biggest clones take up 6% to 7.5%. Time point defined: recipient sample about 28 days before transplant, after cytoreduction. The sample holds a few counts of this clone. Antigen specificity is unknown. The V end was cut by 1 base, the J end by 0 bases, with 9 bases between. The CDR3 has 14 amino acids. CDR1 is GTSNPN, CDR2 SVGIG, per germline (reference sequence). The J gene is TRBJ1-2, the V gene TRBV30; TRBD1 is a possible D gene (6 bases). The sample here was peripheral blood mononuclear cells, taken before stem cell transplant. This sequence originates from a woman aged 30 to 39 with chronic myeloid leukemia. Some clones in this sample may be carry-over from other donors' samples. CDR3 DNA: TGTGCCTGGAGTGGAGGGGGGTCTAACTATGGCTACACCTTC. Its translation is CAWSGGGSNYGYTF.